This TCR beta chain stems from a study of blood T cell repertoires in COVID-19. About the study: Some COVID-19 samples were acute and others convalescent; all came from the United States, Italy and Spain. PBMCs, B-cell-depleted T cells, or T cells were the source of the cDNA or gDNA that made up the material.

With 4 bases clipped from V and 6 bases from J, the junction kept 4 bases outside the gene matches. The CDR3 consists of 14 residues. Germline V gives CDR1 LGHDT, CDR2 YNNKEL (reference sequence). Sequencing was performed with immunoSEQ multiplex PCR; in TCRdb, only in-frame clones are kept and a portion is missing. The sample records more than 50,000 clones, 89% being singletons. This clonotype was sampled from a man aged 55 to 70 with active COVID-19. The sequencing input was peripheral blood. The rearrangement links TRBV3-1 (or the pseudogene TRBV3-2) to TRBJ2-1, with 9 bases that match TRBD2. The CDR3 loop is CASSPRREGNEQFF. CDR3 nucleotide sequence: TGTGCCAGCAGCCCCCGGCGGGAGGGCAATGAGCAGTTCTTC.